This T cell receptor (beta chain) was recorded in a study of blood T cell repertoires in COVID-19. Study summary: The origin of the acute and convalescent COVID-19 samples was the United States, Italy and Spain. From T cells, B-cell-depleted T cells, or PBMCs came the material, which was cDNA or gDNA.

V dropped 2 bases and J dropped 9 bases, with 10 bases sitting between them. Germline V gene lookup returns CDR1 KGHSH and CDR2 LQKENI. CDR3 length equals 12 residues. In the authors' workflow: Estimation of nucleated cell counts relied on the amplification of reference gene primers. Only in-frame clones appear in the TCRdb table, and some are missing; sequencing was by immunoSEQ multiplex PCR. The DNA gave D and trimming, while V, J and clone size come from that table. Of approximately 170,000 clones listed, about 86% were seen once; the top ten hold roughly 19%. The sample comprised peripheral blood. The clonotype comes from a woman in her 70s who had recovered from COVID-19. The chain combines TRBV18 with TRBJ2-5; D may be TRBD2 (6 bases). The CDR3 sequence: CASSPREASQYF. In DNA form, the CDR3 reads TGTGCCAGCTCACCAAGGGAGGCATCCCAGTACTTC.